These 6 T cell receptor beta chains were all obtained from the same sample, sequenced in a study of regulatory T cells in long-lasting Graves disease. The TCR beta library used iRepertoire HTBI primers with Arm-PCR amplification of CDR3. One entry per CDR3 protein results from TCRdb running MiXCR on the multiplex PCR reads. The sample has more than 300,000 distinct CDR3 sequences, approximately 25% seen once. Described time point: persistent/refractory GD, antithyroid drugs over 5 years with positive TRAb. RNA from PBMCs was the source of the TCR library. This material consisted of peripheral blood mononuclear cells (PBMCs), taken when the disease was refractory, from a patient treated with antithyroid drugs. These receptors were obtained from a woman aged 35 to 49 with Graves disease.

The chain joins TRBV3-1 to TRBJ2-7; 8 positions agree with TRBD2. The CDR3 is 16 residues long. Per the germline V gene, CDR1 is LGHDT and CDR2 is YNNKEL (reference sequence). V shed 1 base and J 3 bases; nucleotides not matched to a gene: 8. The CDR3 protein is CASSQVRGRIIYEQYF. Written as DNA, the CDR3 is TGTGCCAGCAGCCAAGTACGCGGGAGGATAATCTACGAGCAGTACTTC.

This clonotype has only a few counts. This chain joins TRBV7-9 and TRBJ2-2; TRBD2 matches 8 bases. Germline CDR1 SEHNR, CDR2 FQNEAQ (reference sequence). The CDR3 runs 15 residues. Germline trimming cut 2 bases from V and 4 bases from J; bases unmatched to any gene: 3. The CDR3 bases are TGTGCCAGCAGCTTAAGTGGACTAGCCACCGGGGAGCTGTTTTTT. This translates into CASSLSGLATGELFF.

This clonotype was detected only a few times. This chain connects TRBV3-1 to TRBJ2-7, with TRBD2 matching 12 bases. With V trimmed by 3 bases and J by 11 bases, 8 bases remained unmatched. Germline CDR1 is LGHDT and CDR2 is YNNKEL (reference sequence). The CDR3 contains 14 residues. In DNA form, the CDR3 reads TGTGCCAGCAGCCAGGGACTAGCGGGTCCTTGGGAGTACTTC. Translating gives CASSQGLAGPWEYF.

In its sample, this clonotype was seen many times. The chain employs TRBV28 and TRBJ2-7; D uncertain. Germline V gives CDR1 MDHEN, CDR2 SYDVKM. This CDR3 is 12 amino acids long. Trimming stripped 6 bases from V and 3 bases from J, with 9 bases between. Here the CDR3 reads CASSLDGYEQYF. As DNA, the CDR3 is TGTGCCAGCAGCTTAGATGGCTACGAGCAGTACTTC.

A note on this clonotype: This clone may be a read error of a much larger clone one base away. The CDR3 here is CASSLSGDTEAFF. In nucleotides, the CDR3 is TGTGCCAGCAGCTTATCAGGGGACACTGAAGCTTTCTTT. This chain links TRBV7-3 with TRBJ1-1; maybe TRBD1 (6 bases). V shed 2 bases and J shed 3 bases, with 7 bases lying between them. CDR3 length: 13 amino acids. Germline CDR1 and CDR2: SGHTA and FQGTGA.

This clonotype has just one count. The V and J genes are TRBV7-9 and TRBJ2-1; D may be TRBD2 (5 bases). CDR1 is SEHNR, CDR2 FQNEAQ, per germline (reference sequence). With 3 bases removed from V and 9 bases from J, the gap between germline ends came to 12 bases. This CDR3 has 13 residues. Here the CDR3 DNA reads TGTGCCAGCAGCTTCGGGGTCAGCAGTGAGCAGTTCTTC. Its translation is CASSFGVSSEQFF.